This T cell receptor (beta chain) was profiled in a study of shared T cell receptors in the human thymus. Clones were read by immunoSEQ multiplex PCR, and TCRdb kept only the in-frame ones, dropping some. Here the sample spans more than 550,000 clones, more than 70% being singletons. This CDR3 has 16 residues. V was pared by 0 bases and J by 6 bases, with 15 bases between. Germline values: CDR1 SGHTS, CDR2 YDEGEE. These sequences were also reported in another study, on human thymus T cells. This second report adds: Resections from corrective heart surgery provided thymus tissue. Related research has reported that thymic repertoires overlap highly among unrelated individuals.

This sequence originates from a boy younger than two with a congenital heart defect. The sequenced sample was thymocytes. The chain uses TRBV5-8 and TRBJ1-4; no firm D call. The CDR3 loop is CASSLDFGFGDEKLFF. In DNA form, the CDR3 reads TGTGCCAGCAGCTTGGATTTCGGCTTCGGGGATGAAAAACTGTTTTTT. The full variable domain, with the rest looked up from reference TRBV5-8 and TRBJ1-4, is EAGVTQSPTHLIKTRGQQATLRCSPISGHTSVYWYQQALGLGLQFLLWYDEGEERNRGNFPPRFSGRQFPNYSSELNVNALELEDSALYLCASSLDFGFGDEKLFFGSGTQLSVL.